This T cell receptor (beta chain) was recovered during a study of T cells in localized non-small cell lung cancer. The study's findings and limits: Tumor trailed uninvolved adjacent lung in T cell clonality, which peaked there. In adjacent lung appeared a median around 55 of the top 100 tumor clones. With higher T cell density in blood came longer overall survival.

V lost 5 bases to trimming and J lost 2 bases; unmatched junction nucleotides: 11. The CDR3 sequence is 16 residues long. Points on this clone: Its target is not known.

Repertoires were generated with immunoSEQ multiplex PCR, while TCRdb's copy carries only in-frame clones and drops some. The sample consists of over 65,000 clones, around 85% of them appearing once. This receptor was taken from a female donor at least 60 years old with stage I lung adenocarcinoma. The sample here was peripheral blood, taken before any cancer treatment. The rearrangement links TRBV5-3 to TRBJ2-7; 9 nucleotides align to TRBD2. TRBV5-3 is annotated as an ORF whose role is uncertain. CDR3 protein: CARRSPPTSGAYEQYF. In nucleotides, the CDR3 is TGTGCCAGAAGATCCCCCCCGACTAGCGGAGCCTACGAGCAGTACTTC.